This TCR beta chain was sequenced for a study of blood T cell repertoires in COVID-19. Overall study context: Donors in the United States, Italy and Spain gave samples during acute or convalescent COVID-19. T cells, B-cell-depleted T cells, or PBMCs supplied cDNA or gDNA.

The data were produced by immunoSEQ multiplex PCR, yet TCRdb's version contains in-frame clones alone and is incomplete. The data hold 90,000 to 120,000 clones, with about 90% observed a single time. The germline V gene encodes CDR1 SGHAT and CDR2 FQNNGV. Between the trimmed V and J ends, which lost 5 bases and 1 base, there was a span of 18 bases. The CDR3 covers 17 residues. The sequence came from a man aged 35-49 years with active or convalescent COVID-19. The sample was peripheral blood. V and J are TRBV11-2 and TRBJ2-4; tentatively, D is TRBD1 (5 bases). The DNA for the CDR3 is TGTGCCAGCAGCGCACCAGGGATAGATGAGGCCAAAAACATTCAGTACTTC. Protein product: CASSAPGIDEAKNIQYF.